This T cell receptor beta chain was captured by sequencing in a study of blood T cell repertoires in COVID-19 (dated by TCRdb to 2019 to 2021). In terms of the full investigation: The collaborator samples originated in the United States, Italy and Spain and spanned the acute and convalescent phases of COVID-19. The material from the prospective study consisted of cDNA or gDNA derived from T cells, B-cell-depleted T cells, or PBMCs. Deeply sampled blood TCRbeta repertoires from subjects exposed to, actively infected with, or recovered from COVID-19 were included in the dataset. The repertoires were released in a freely available public database meant as a resource for research on the immune response to SARS-CoV-2. Samples were obtained from the ongoing ImmuneRACE study (first 160 participants) and from 1,000 to 1,500 subjects provided by 6 global collaborators. The sample metadata nearly always contained a de-identified subject ID, COVID-19 status, age in years and sex. Where available, HLA class I and class II types were obtained from metadata supplied by the sample provider rather than from assay-based typing. Overall results and qualifications from the work: The amount of clinical and demographic metadata varied by source and participant and was provided uncurated.

TCRbeta CDR3 regions were amplified from genomic DNA using the immunoSEQ Assay, a bias-controlled multiplex PCR. Processing in the source paper ran as follows. The number of nucleated cells in each sample was estimated by amplification of reference gene primers within the assay. To quantify the absolute abundance of each unique TCRbeta CDR3 rearrangement, sequence reads were collapsed and filtered. Productive Simpson clonality was computed per sample as the square root of Simpson's diversity index over productive rearrangements. Not all clones reach the TCRdb copy of this immuneACCESS table, which keeps in-frame sequences only. Checked studies attribute under half of the gap to unresolved V genes and leave the rest unexplained. V and J calls and clone size are as listed in that table; D and trimming were resolved from the DNA. The sample table contains about 270,000 clones; only one count was recorded for approximately 89% of them. Approximately 2.4% of the sample rests with the top ten.

In the case of this clone: The specificity of this receptor is unknown. Base qualities were left out, and no much larger clone turns up one base away.

Participants in the prospective study were enrolled through a virtual design, were aged roughly 18 to 100 years, and lived in 24 United States geographic areas. To assign participants to cohorts, the prospective study relied on clinical history that participants themselves reported in a screening survey and a study questionnaire. Recovered participants in ImmuneRACE Cohort 3 were defined by two consecutive negative NP/OP PCR tests, clearance by a healthcare professional, or resolution of symptoms. In the prospective study, mobile phlebotomists collected whole blood, serum and a nasopharyngeal or oropharyngeal swab from each participant. Additional blood draws and questionnaires over an approximately two-month period could optionally be provided by prospective study participants. Prospective study blood samples were shipped either frozen or at room temperature before DNA extraction. CDR1 and CDR2, looked up from the germline V gene, are SGDLS and YYNGEE. Taken from cysteine to phenylalanine, the CDR3 has 14 residues. CDR3 DNA only is kept here, 42 bases in frame from base 1. V and J are trimmed by 2 bases and 2 bases, and the gene matches miss 4 bases of the junction.

Sequencing used PBMCs or T cells enriched from blood (not recorded which). Rearrangement joined TRBV9 to TRBJ2-7, with TRBD1 matching 7 junction bases. This TCR derives from a young woman who had recovered from COVID-19. The CDR3 loop reads CASSVGDSPYEQYF. The sequenced DNA: TGTGCCAGCAGCGTGGGGGACAGCCCCTACGAGCAGTACTTC.